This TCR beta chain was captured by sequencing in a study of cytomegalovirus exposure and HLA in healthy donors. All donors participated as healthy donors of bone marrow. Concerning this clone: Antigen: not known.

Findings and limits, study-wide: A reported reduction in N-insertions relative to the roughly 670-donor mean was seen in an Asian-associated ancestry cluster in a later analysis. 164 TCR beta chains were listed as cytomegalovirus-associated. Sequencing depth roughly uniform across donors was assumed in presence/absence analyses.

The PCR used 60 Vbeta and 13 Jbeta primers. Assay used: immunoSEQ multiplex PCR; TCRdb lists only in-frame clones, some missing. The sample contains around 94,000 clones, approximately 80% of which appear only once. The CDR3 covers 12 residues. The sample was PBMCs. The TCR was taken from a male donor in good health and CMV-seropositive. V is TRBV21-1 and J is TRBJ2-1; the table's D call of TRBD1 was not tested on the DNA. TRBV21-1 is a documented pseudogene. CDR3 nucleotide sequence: TGTGCCAGCAGTCCAGGGCCCAATGAGCAGTTCTTC. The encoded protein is CASSPGPNEQFF.